The next 32 T cell receptor beta chains were all read from a single sample in a study of shared T cell receptors in the human thymus. Clones were sequenced by immunoSEQ multiplex PCR, and TCRdb holds only the in-frame ones, with some missing. The table has some 720,000 clones, 70% to 90% seen once. The data also belong to a second study, concerning human thymus T cells.

The specimen sequenced was thymocytes. These receptors were taken from a boy under two years old with a congenital heart defect.

The chain uses TRBV2 and TRBJ2-7; a weak D match, TRBD1 (6 bases). V was clipped by 6 bases and J by 1 base, with 13 bases between them. This CDR3 has 14 amino acids. Germline V gene lookup returns CDR1 SNHLY and CDR2 FYNNEI. The CDR3 loop is CASRTKGGSYEQYF. CDR3 coding DNA: TGTGCCAGCAGAACCAAAGGGGGTTCCTACGAGCAGTACTTC.

The genes are TRBV10-2 and TRBJ2-3, with D possibly matching TRBD2 (6 bases). The length of the CDR3 is 17 residues. Germline-derived CDR1 and CDR2 are WSHSY and SAAADI. Trimming removed 5 bases from V and 2 bases from J, with 20 bases in between. CDR3 nucleotides: TGCGCCAGCAGTACCGGACTAAGGCACGCCGACACAGATACGCAGTATTTT. It codes for CASSTGLRHADTDTQYF.

The rearrangement uses TRBV7-9 and TRBJ2-3, with 8 bases matching TRBD1. The V gene end was trimmed by 4 bases and the J gene end by 6 bases; junction bases not matched to a gene: 9. The CDR3 contains 15 residues. CDR1 is SEHNR and CDR2 is FQNEAQ in the germline V gene (reference sequence). In DNA form, the CDR3 reads TGTGCCAGCAGCTCTCCGGGACAGGTTACTGATACGCAGTATTTT. Protein product: CASSSPGQVTDTQYF.

In DNA form, the CDR3 reads TGTGCCAGCAGCTCAACGCGGGAGTTGAGCTCCTACGAGCAGTACTTC. Its protein product is CASSSTRELSSYEQYF. The chain is built from TRBV11-2 and TRBJ2-7; 7 nucleotides line up with TRBD2. Germline CDR1 SGHAT, CDR2 FQNNGV. V lost 4 bases, J lost 0 bases, and 9 bases stayed unmatched. The CDR3 consists of 16 residues.

V is TRBV5-6 and J is TRBJ2-1; D is possibly TRBD1 (6 bases). Deletions cut 0 bases from V and 6 bases from J, with 10 bases between. The CDR3 is 14 residues long. CDR1 is SGHDT, CDR2 YYEEEE, per germline. CDR3 residues: CASSLAGHLNEQFF. Written as DNA, the CDR3 is TGTGCCAGCAGCTTGGCGGGACACCTCAATGAGCAGTTCTTC.

The V and J genes are TRBV27 and TRBJ2-3; no reliable D call. Per germline, CDR1 MNHEY and CDR2 SMNVEV (reference sequence). The CDR3 is 17 residues long. The V and J ends lost 1 base and 6 bases respectively, with 20 bases between them. CDR3: CASSLLPLKNPPDTQYF. CDR3 DNA sequence: TGTGCCAGCAGTTTATTGCCTCTAAAGAACCCCCCGGATACGCAGTATTTT.

The rearrangement joins TRBV7-9 to TRBJ2-7, with D uncertain. CDR3 length: 15 amino acids. V dropped 3 bases and J dropped 0 bases, with 12 bases sitting between them. The V gene's germline CDR1 is SEHNR and CDR2 FQNEAQ (reference sequence). CDR3 loop: CASSLFNHSSYEQYF. CDR3 DNA: TGTGCCAGCAGCTTGTTCAACCATAGCTCCTACGAGCAGTACTTC.

V gene TRBV30 combines with J gene TRBJ2-3, with D perhaps matching TRBD2 (5 bases). In germline, CDR1 is GTSNPN, CDR2 SVGIG (reference sequence). Trimming removed 0 bases from V and 0 bases from J, with 13 bases in between. This CDR3 is built from 16 residues. The CDR3 nucleotides are TGTGCCTGGAGTGTACGGAGCGGAACTAGCACAGATACGCAGTATTTT. Protein sequence: CAWSVRSGTSTDTQYF.

The chain joins TRBV28 to TRBJ1-2, with a weak D call TRBD1 (5 bases). CDR1 is MDHEN, CDR2 SYDVKM, per germline. V dropped 2 bases and J dropped 7 bases, with 17 bases sitting between them. CDR3 length: 15 amino acids. DNA for the CDR3: TGTGCCAGCAGTTTAAGACGCCAGGGTATGGGTGGCTACACCTTC. Amino acid sequence: CASSLRRQGMGGYTF.

This chain connects TRBV7-8 to TRBJ2-7, with 7 bases that match TRBD1. V shed 1 base and J 6 bases; nucleotides not matched to a gene: 6. The CDR3 is 14 amino acids. The germline V gene encodes CDR1 SGHVS and CDR2 FQNEAQ. CDR3 loop: CASSLGQGQGEQYF. DNA of the CDR3: TGTGCCAGCAGCTTAGGACAGGGTCAAGGCGAGCAGTACTTC.

The chain joins TRBV5-1 to TRBJ2-3; 7 nucleotides align to TRBD1. CDR3 size: 17 residues. Germline V CDR1 and CDR2: SGHRS, YFSETQ. Trimming took 0 bases from V and 0 from J; bases not matched to a gene: 7. DNA for the CDR3: TGCGCCAGCAGCTTGGCCGGCTCGACAGGGAGCACAGATACGCAGTATTTT. Translation: CASSLAGSTGSTDTQYF.

This rearrangement joins TRBV7-2 to TRBJ2-6, with D tentatively TRBD2 (6 bases). V lost 1 base and J lost 0, with 16 bases in between. From germline, CDR1 is SGHTA and CDR2 FQGNSA. The CDR3 is made up of 19 amino acids. CDR3 residues: CASSLDVGLQDSGANVLTF. CDR3 nucleotide sequence: TGTGCCAGCAGCTTAGATGTAGGACTACAGGACTCTGGGGCCAACGTCCTGACTTTC.

This clone occurred once. The chain couples TRBV19 to TRBJ1-5; D may be TRBD1 (6 bases). The CDR3 is 14 residues long. The germline gives CDR1 LNHDA, CDR2 SQIVND (reference sequence). Trimming pared 4 bases from V and 5 bases from J, leaving 12 bases between. This CDR3 is CASSTSTGYQPQHF. CDR3 sequence (DNA): TGTGCCAGTAGTACCTCGACAGGTTATCAGCCCCAGCATTTT.

V is TRBV5-6 and J is TRBJ1-2; weak D call: TRBD1 (5 bases). CDR1 SGHDT and CDR2 YYEEEE come from the germline V gene. The CDR3 covers 13 residues. V dropped 2 bases and J dropped 6 bases, with 11 bases sitting between them. The DNA of the CDR3 is TGTGCCAGCAGCTTCGCCAGGGCGGATGGCTACACCTTC. This encodes CASSFARADGYTF.

The rearrangement links TRBV6-5 to TRBJ2-1; TRBD2 agrees at 10 bases. Germline loops: CDR1 MNHEY, CDR2 SVGAGI. There are 13 residues in the CDR3. Trimming took 6 bases from V and 9 from J; bases not matched to a gene: 5. The CDR3 reads CASRAASGSEQFF. The CDR3 region has the DNA TGTGCCAGCAGGGCCGCTAGCGGGAGTGAGCAGTTCTTC.

The chain joins TRBV5-6 to TRBJ2-5; possibly TRBD2 for D (6 bases). CDR1 is SGHDT, CDR2 YYEEEE, per germline. The CDR3 is 17 amino acids. The V end lost 0 bases, the J end lost 5 bases, and 20 bases lay between the germline ends. In DNA, the CDR3 is TGTGCCAGCAGCTTGGTAGGCCGGACACAAAGCGGGGAGACCCAGTACTTC. Translating it yields CASSLVGRTQSGETQYF.

This clone was seen only a few times. The genes are TRBV4-2 and TRBJ2-1; the match to TRBD2 covers 14 bases. After removal of 1 base from V and 5 bases from J, the junction contained 13 bases not matched to a gene. This CDR3 region has 20 residues. The germline V gene encodes CDR1 LGHNA and CDR2 YNFKEQ. CDR3 amino acids: CASSQAPDGTSGSTDNEQFF. CDR3 nucleotide sequence: TGTGCCAGCAGCCAAGCCCCGGACGGGACTAGCGGGAGCACAGACAATGAGCAGTTCTTC.

The chain recombines TRBV4-3 with TRBJ1-3; 9 bases map to TRBD1. The CDR3 length is 17 residues. Per the germline V gene, CDR1 is LGHNA and CDR2 is YSLEER. J gave up 4 bases and V 3 bases, and 10 bases lay outside the gene matches. The CDR3 loop is CASSHGSDRGGGNTIYF. Written as DNA, the CDR3 is TGCGCCAGCAGCCATGGGTCGGACAGGGGTGGAGGAAACACCATATATTTT.

V usage is TRBV6-1 and J usage is TRBJ2-1; 10 bases agree with TRBD2. The length of the CDR3 is 14 residues. Germline trimming cut 3 bases from V and 7 bases from J; bases unmatched to any gene: 3. Looked up from germline, CDR1 is MNHNS and CDR2 is SASEGT. CDR3 protein: CASSEGLARNEQFF. CDR3 bases: TGTGCCAGCAGTGAGGGACTAGCGAGGAATGAGCAGTTCTTC.

The J gene is TRBJ2-7, the V gene TRBV7-9; 8 bases are a match to TRBD2. CDR1 and CDR2 (germline): SEHNR, FQNEAQ (reference sequence). The trim removed 5 bases at V and 4 bases at J, leaving 10 bases unmatched. The CDR3 spans 15 residues. CDR3 residues: CASSPVGRVNYEQYF. The CDR3 DNA reads TGTGCCAGCAGCCCGGTCGGGAGGGTCAATTACGAGCAGTACTTC.

V and J are TRBV11-2 and TRBJ2-3, with D perhaps matching TRBD1 (5 bases). Germline CDR1 is SGHAT and CDR2 is FQNNGV. The CDR3 is 16 amino acids. Trimming cost V 5 bases and J 0 bases, with 15 bases left between them. The DNA of the CDR3 is TGTGCCAGCAGCCCGGTTACAGGTACAAGCACAGATACGCAGTATTTT. Translating it yields CASSPVTGTSTDTQYF.

This chain joins TRBV27 and TRBJ2-1; 8 bases match TRBD2. The trim removed 6 bases at V and 4 bases at J, leaving 14 bases unmatched. The germline gives CDR1 MNHEY, CDR2 SMNVEV (reference sequence). The CDR3 totals 17 residues. This CDR3 reads CASRPPVTGGSYNEQFF. In nucleotides, the CDR3 is TGTGCCAGCAGGCCCCCCGTGACGGGAGGGTCATACAATGAGCAGTTCTTC.

The rearrangement joins TRBV11-3 to TRBJ1-2; TRBD1 might be the D (6 bases). The CDR3 extends over 13 amino acids. Germline CDR1 and CDR2: SGHNT and YENEEA. Trimming shortened V by 2 bases and J by 3 bases, and 7 bases separated the two germline ends. CDR3 loop: CASSLTGHYGYTF. CDR3 DNA sequence: TGTGCCAGCAGCTTAACAGGGCACTATGGCTACACCTTC.

This clone appeared a few times. The chain recombines TRBV6-5 with TRBJ2-4; tentative D call: TRBD1 (5 bases). The germline CDR1 and CDR2 sequences are MNHEY and SVGAGI. CDR3 length: 15 amino acids. V lost 2 bases to trimming and J lost 0 bases, with 8 bases between them. For the CDR3, the DNA is TGTGCCAGCAGTTACAGGGGAACAGCCAAAAACATTCAGTACTTC. Protein product: CASSYRGTAKNIQYF.

The chain recombines TRBV7-6 with TRBJ2-5; D is unclear. Trimming pared 1 base from V and 3 bases from J, leaving 9 bases between. CDR3 length equals 14 residues. The V gene's germline CDR1 is SGHVS and CDR2 FNYEAQ. CDR3 in DNA: TGTGCCAGCAGCTTAGTTGGCCCGAAAGAGACCCAGTACTTC. This codes for CASSLVGPKETQYF.

The CDR3 sequence is CASSYIGGEGNEQFF. The CDR3 region has the DNA TGCGCCAGCAGTTACATAGGGGGTGAGGGCAATGAGCAGTTCTTC. The chain has TRBV4-3 and TRBJ2-1, with D perhaps matching TRBD1 (6 bases). The CDR3 loop spans 15 amino acids. V was clipped by 6 bases and J by 6 bases, with 18 bases between them. The V gene's germline CDR1 is LGHNA and CDR2 YSLEER.

V gene TRBV19 combines with J gene TRBJ1-1; D perhaps matches TRBD1 (6 bases). V was clipped by 7 bases and J by 0 bases, with 18 bases between them. The CDR3 is 16 amino acids. Germline-derived CDR1 and CDR2 are LNHDA and SQIVND (reference sequence). The DNA of the CDR3 is TGTGCCAGTACCCCACCCCGGACAGAGTTGAACACTGAAGCTTTCTTT. The encoded protein is CASTPPRTELNTEAFF.

This chain joins TRBV11-2 and TRBJ2-7; the D gene is possibly TRBD1 (5 bases). This CDR3 contains 12 residues. V was cut by 5 bases and J by 3 bases, with 8 bases left in between. Germline CDR1 reads SGHAT; CDR2 reads FQNNGV. DNA for the CDR3: TGTGCCAGCAGCGACAGTATCTACGAGCAGTACTTC. It encodes CASSDSIYEQYF.

This clone occurred once. The rearrangement links TRBV5-4 to TRBJ2-1, with D perhaps matching TRBD2 (6 bases). CDR3 length: 16 amino acids. Trimming stripped 0 bases from V and 5 bases from J, with 15 bases between. Germline V lookup: CDR1 SGHNT, CDR2 YYREEE (reference sequence). CDR3 in amino acids: CASSLESPSADNEQFF. CDR3 nucleotides: TGTGCCAGCAGCTTGGAGTCTCCTAGCGCGGACAATGAGCAGTTCTTC.

The chain has TRBV7-6 and TRBJ2-7; D might be TRBD1 (6 bases). Trimming removed 4 bases from V and 3 bases from J, with 13 bases in between. This CDR3 is built from 14 residues. From germline, CDR1 is SGHVS and CDR2 FNYEAQ. The CDR3 reads CASSSNVRGYEQYF. The CDR3 bases are TGTGCCAGCAGCTCGAACGTCAGGGGCTACGAGCAGTACTTC.

This chain links TRBV5-6 with TRBJ2-5, with 10 bases aligning to TRBD2. The J call may be incorrect, as the DNA end agrees better with TRBJ2-7. The V gene's germline CDR1 is SGHDT and CDR2 YYEEEE. The CDR3 runs to 19 residues. The CDR3 DNA sequence: TGTGCCAGCAGCTCTAGGGCGACTAGCGGGCCCCACCCTAGCTACGAGCAGTACTTC. This codes for CASSSRATSGPHPSYEQYF.

The chain is built from TRBV19 and TRBJ2-5, with a weak D call TRBD2 (6 bases). V was shortened by 10 bases and J by 0 bases, with 18 bases between the two germline ends. The CDR3 is 15 residues long. The germline V gene encodes CDR1 LNHDA and CDR2 SQIVND (reference sequence). The CDR3 coding sequence is TGTGCCACGCGTGAGCCAGGAGGGAACCAAGAGACCCAGTACTTC. Its protein product is CATREPGGNQETQYF. The variable domain in full, with the rest retrieved from reference TRBV19 and TRBJ2-5, is DGGITQSPKYLFRKEGQNVTLSCEQNLNHDAMYWYRQDPGQGLRLIYYSQIVNDFQKGDIAEGYSVSREKKESFPLTVTSAQKNPTAFYLCATREPGGNQETQYFGPGTRLLVL.